A selection of T cell receptor beta chains follows, all from one sample in a study of blood T cell repertoires in COVID-19. Sequencing used immunoSEQ multiplex PCR; TCRdb keeps in-frame clones, though not all of them. The sample lists a few hundred thousand clones; 85% were seen once. Sequencing was performed on peripheral blood. The receptors derive from a human donor in a cohort sampled during active COVID-19. The CDR3 runs from the conserved cysteine through the conserved F or W. A D gene is named only where the DNA matches it firmly. Only some rows state a clone size, as once, few, many or a class for expanded clones.

D gene: TRBD1; V gene: TRBV14; clone size: -; J gene: TRBJ2-7; CDR3 DNA: TGTGCCAGCAGCGAAGGGACAGGAAGGTTTGACGAGCAGTACTTC; CDR3 protein: CASSEGTGRFDEQYF
D gene: -; V gene: TRBV5-4; clone size: few; J gene: TRBJ2-3; CDR3 DNA: TGTGCCAGCAGCTTGCGCGGCGCGGCGGGCATGTACACAGATACGCAGTATTTT; CDR3 protein: CASSLRGAAGMYTDTQYF
D gene: -; V gene: TRBV19; clone size: -; J gene: TRBJ2-6; CDR3 DNA: TGTGCCAGTAGTATCCACAGGGCTGGGGCCAACGTCCTGACTTTC; CDR3 protein: CASSIHRAGANVLTF
D gene: TRBD1; V gene: TRBV24-1; clone size: -; J gene: TRBJ1-6; CDR3 DNA: TGTGCCACCAATCCCGGACAGGGGAGAAAGCCCCTCCACTTT; CDR3 protein: CATNPGQGRKPLHF
D gene: TRBD1; V gene: TRBV5-6; clone size: -; J gene: TRBJ1-5; CDR3 DNA: TGTGCCAGCAGCCGGACAGGAGAGAACCTGTATCAGCCCCAGCATTTT; CDR3 protein: CASSRTGENLYQPQHF
D gene: -; V gene: TRBV14; clone size: -; J gene: TRBJ1-1; CDR3 DNA: TGTGCCAGCAGTCGGAAGCAGGGGAAAAACACTGAAGCTTTCTTT; CDR3 protein: CASSRKQGKNTEAFF
D gene: -; V gene: TRBV6-5; clone size: many; J gene: TRBJ1-2; CDR3 DNA: TGTGCCAGCAGCAGGGGCGGCTATGGCTACACCTTC; CDR3 protein: CASSRGGYGYTF
D gene: -; V gene: TRBV11-2; clone size: -; J gene: TRBJ1-2; CDR3 DNA: TGTGCCAGCAGCTTACCCGGGAGTCCAGGCTACACCTTC; CDR3 protein: CASSLPGSPGYTF
D gene: -; V gene: TRBV28; clone size: -; J gene: TRBJ1-2; CDR3 DNA: TGTGCCAGCAGTTTCCGGGTTTCCTATGGCTACACCTTC; CDR3 protein: CASSFRVSYGYTF
D gene: TRBD1; V gene: TRBV5-1; clone size: -; J gene: TRBJ1-5; CDR3 DNA: TGCGCCAGCAGCTCCGACAGGGATCAGCCCCAGCATTTT; CDR3 protein: CASSSDRDQPQHF
D gene: -; V gene: TRBV13; clone size: -; J gene: TRBJ2-2; CDR3 DNA: TGTGCCAGCAGCAACCGGGGAGGGCTGTTTTTT; CDR3 protein: CASSNRGGLFF
D gene: -; V gene: TRBV11-3; clone size: few; J gene: TRBJ2-1; CDR3 DNA: TGTGCCAGCAGCTTAGTCGGGGGGCCCTACAATGAGCAGTTCTTC; CDR3 protein: CASSLVGGPYNEQFF
D gene: -; V gene: TRBV24-1; clone size: -; J gene: TRBJ2-6; CDR3 DNA: TGTGCCACCAGTGACCGGGTCCCTGGGGCCAACGTCCTGACTTTC; CDR3 protein: CATSDRVPGANVLTF
D gene: -; V gene: TRBV12-3/TRBV12-4; clone size: -; J gene: TRBJ1-1; CDR3 DNA: TGTGCCAGCAGTTCGCGGACAGACGAAGCTTTCTTT; CDR3 protein: CASSSRTDEAFF
D gene: TRBD2; V gene: TRBV2; clone size: -; J gene: TRBJ2-3; CDR3 DNA: TGTGCCAGCAGGGGAACTAGCGGGGGCACAGATACGCAGTATTTT; CDR3 protein: CASRGTSGGTDTQYF
D gene: TRBD1; V gene: TRBV27; clone size: -; J gene: TRBJ2-7; CDR3 DNA: TGTGCCAGCAGTCTCACCGGGACAGGGATTCCCTACGAGCAGTACTTC; CDR3 protein: CASSLTGTGIPYEQYF
D gene: -; V gene: TRBV30; clone size: -; J gene: TRBJ2-7; CDR3 DNA: TGTGCCTGGAGCCTGACTTACGAGCAGTACTTC; CDR3 protein: CAWSLTYEQYF